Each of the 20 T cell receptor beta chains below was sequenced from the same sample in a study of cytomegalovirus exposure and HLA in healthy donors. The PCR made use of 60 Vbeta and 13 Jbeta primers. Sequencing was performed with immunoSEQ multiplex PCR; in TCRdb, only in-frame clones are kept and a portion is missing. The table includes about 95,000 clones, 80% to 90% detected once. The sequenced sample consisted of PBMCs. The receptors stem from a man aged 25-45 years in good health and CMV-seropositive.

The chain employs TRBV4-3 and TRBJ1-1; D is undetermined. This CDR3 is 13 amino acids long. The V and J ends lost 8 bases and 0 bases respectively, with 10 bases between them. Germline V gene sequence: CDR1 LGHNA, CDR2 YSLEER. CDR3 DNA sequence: TGCGCCAGCGGAGTATCAGTGAACACTGAAGCTTTCTTT. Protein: CASGVSVNTEAFF.

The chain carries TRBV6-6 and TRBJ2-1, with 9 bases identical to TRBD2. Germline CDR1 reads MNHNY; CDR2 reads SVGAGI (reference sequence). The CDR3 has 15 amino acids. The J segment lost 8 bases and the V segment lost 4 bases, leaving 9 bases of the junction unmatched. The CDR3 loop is CASSFGTSIVDEQFF. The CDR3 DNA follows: TGTGCCAGCAGTTTCGGGACTAGCATAGTTGATGAGCAGTTCTTC.

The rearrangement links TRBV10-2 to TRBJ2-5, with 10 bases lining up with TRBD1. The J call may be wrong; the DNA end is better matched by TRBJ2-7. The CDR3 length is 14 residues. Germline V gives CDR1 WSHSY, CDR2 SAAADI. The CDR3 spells CASSEGTGAGEQYF. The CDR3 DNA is TGCGCCAGCAGTGAAGGGACAGGGGCCGGCGAGCAGTACTTC.

The CDR3 reads CATSGGAYQETQYF. CDR3 coding DNA: TGTGCCACCAGTGGGGGGGCTTACCAAGAGACCCAGTACTTC. The chain has TRBV15 and TRBJ2-5; the D gene is possibly TRBD2 (7 bases). V lost 6 bases to trimming and J lost 0 bases, with 11 bases between them. The CDR3 length is 14 residues. CDR1 and CDR2 from the germline V gene are LNHNV and YYDKDF (reference sequence).

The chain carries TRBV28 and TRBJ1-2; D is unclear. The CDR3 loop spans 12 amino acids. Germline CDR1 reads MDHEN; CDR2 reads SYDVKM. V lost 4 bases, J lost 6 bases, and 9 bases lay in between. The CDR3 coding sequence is TGTGCCAGCAGTTCAGCGGGGAATGGCTACACCTTC. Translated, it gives CASSSAGNGYTF.

CDR3 sequence: CASSLSGRNEQYF. DNA of the CDR3: TGTGCCAGCAGTTTATCGGGGAGGAACGAGCAGTACTTC. The chain is built from TRBV27 and TRBJ2-7; weak D call: TRBD2 (6 bases). Germline assignment: CDR1 MNHEY and CDR2 SMNVEV (reference sequence). V gave up 0 bases and J gave up 5 bases, with 8 bases separating them. CDR3 length: 13 residues.

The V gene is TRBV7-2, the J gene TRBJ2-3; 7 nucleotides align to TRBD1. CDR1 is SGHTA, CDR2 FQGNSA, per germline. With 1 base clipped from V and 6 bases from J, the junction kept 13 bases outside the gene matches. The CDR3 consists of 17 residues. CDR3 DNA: TGTGCCAGCAGCTTAGACCGCCGGGACAGACCCTCGGATACGCAGTATTTT. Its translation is CASSLDRRDRPSDTQYF.

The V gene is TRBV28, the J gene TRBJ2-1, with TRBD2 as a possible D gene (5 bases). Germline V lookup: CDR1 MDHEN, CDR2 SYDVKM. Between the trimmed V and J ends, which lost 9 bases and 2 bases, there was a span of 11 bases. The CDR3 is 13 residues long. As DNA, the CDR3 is TGTGCCAGTCAGCGGCAGGCCTACAATGAGCAGTTCTTC. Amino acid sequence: CASQRQAYNEQFF.

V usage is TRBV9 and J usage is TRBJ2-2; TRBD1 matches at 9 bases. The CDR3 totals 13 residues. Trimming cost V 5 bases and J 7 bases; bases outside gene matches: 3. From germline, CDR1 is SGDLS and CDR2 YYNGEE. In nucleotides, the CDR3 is TGTGCCAGCAGGCGGACAGGGGACGGGGAGCTGTTTTTT. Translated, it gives CASRRTGDGELFF.

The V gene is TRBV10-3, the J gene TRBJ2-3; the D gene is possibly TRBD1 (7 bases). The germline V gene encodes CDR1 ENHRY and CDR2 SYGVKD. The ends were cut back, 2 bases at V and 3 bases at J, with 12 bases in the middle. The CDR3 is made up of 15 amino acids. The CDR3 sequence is CAISESRGRTDTQYF. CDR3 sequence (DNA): TGTGCCATCAGTGAGAGCAGGGGGAGGACAGATACGCAGTATTTT.

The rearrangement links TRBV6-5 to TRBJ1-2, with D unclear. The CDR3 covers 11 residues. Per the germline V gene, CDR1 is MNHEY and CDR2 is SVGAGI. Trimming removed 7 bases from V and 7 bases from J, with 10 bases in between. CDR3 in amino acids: CASNPGGGYTF. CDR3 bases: TGTGCCAGCAATCCCGGAGGTGGCTACACCTTC.

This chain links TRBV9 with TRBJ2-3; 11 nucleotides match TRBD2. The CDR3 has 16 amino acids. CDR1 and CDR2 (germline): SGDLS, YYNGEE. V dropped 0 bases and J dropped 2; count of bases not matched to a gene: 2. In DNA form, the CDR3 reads TGTGCCAGCAGCGTAGGACTAGCGGGATTCACAGATACGCAGTATTTT. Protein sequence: CASSVGLAGFTDTQYF.

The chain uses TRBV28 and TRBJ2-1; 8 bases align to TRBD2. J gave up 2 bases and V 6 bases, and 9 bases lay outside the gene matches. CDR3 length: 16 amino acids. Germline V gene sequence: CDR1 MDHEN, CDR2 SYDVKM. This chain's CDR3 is CASSFPPGRAYNEQFF. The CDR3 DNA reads TGTGCCAGCAGCTTTCCTCCCGGGAGGGCCTACAATGAGCAGTTCTTC.

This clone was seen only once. CDR3 coding DNA: TGTGCCAGCAGTTCGTACACGGATACGCAGTATTTT. Translating gives CASSSYTDTQYF. The chain couples TRBV6-6 to TRBJ2-3; no reliable D call. The V gene lost 4 bases and the J gene lost 6 bases, with 8 bases spanning the gap. The CDR3 covers 12 residues. Germline V gives CDR1 MNHNY, CDR2 SVGAGI (reference sequence).

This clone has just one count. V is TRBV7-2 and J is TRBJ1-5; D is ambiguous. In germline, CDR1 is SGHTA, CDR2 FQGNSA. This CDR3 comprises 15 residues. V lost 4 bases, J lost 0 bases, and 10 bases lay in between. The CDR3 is CASSSTANSNQPQHF. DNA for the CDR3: TGTGCCAGCAGCTCGACTGCAAATAGCAATCAGCCCCAGCATTTT. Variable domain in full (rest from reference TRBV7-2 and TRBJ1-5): GAGVSQSPSNKVTEKGKDVELRCDPISGHTALYWYRQSLGQGLEFLIYFQGNSAPDKSGLPSDRFSAERTGGSVSTLTIQRTQQEDSAVYLCASSSTANSNQPQHFGDGTRLSIL.

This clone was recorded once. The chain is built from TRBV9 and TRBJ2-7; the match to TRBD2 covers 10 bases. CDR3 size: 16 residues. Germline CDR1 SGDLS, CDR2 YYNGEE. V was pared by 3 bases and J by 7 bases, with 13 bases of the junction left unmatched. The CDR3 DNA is TGTGCCAGCAGCGAAACGGGACTAGCGACCCCTCGGGAGCAGTACTTC. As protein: CASSETGLATPREQYF.

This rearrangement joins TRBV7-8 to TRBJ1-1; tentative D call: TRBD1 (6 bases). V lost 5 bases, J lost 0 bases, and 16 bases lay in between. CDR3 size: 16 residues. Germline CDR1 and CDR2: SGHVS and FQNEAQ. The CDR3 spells CASSTGGGALNTEAFF. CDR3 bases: TGTGCCAGCAGCACTGGAGGGGGGGCATTGAACACTGAAGCTTTCTTT.

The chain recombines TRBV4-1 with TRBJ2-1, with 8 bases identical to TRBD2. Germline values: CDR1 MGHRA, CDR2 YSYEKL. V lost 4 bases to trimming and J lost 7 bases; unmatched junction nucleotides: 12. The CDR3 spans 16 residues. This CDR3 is CASSLSGGRDPNEQFF. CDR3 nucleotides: TGCGCCAGCAGCCTCTCGGGGGGGAGGGACCCAAATGAGCAGTTCTTC.

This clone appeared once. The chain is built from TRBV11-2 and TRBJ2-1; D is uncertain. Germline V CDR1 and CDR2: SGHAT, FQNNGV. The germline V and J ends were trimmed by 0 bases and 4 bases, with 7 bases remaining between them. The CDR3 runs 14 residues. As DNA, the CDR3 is TGTGCCAGCAGCTTAGATCCCCGGTACAATGAGCAGTTCTTC. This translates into CASSLDPRYNEQFF.

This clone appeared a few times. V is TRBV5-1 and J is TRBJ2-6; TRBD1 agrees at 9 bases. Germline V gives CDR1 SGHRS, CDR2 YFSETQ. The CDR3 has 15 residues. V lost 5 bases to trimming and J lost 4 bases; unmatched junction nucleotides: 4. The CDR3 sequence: CASRQGAFGANVLTF. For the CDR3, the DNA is TGCGCCAGCAGACAGGGGGCGTTCGGGGCCAACGTCCTGACTTTC.